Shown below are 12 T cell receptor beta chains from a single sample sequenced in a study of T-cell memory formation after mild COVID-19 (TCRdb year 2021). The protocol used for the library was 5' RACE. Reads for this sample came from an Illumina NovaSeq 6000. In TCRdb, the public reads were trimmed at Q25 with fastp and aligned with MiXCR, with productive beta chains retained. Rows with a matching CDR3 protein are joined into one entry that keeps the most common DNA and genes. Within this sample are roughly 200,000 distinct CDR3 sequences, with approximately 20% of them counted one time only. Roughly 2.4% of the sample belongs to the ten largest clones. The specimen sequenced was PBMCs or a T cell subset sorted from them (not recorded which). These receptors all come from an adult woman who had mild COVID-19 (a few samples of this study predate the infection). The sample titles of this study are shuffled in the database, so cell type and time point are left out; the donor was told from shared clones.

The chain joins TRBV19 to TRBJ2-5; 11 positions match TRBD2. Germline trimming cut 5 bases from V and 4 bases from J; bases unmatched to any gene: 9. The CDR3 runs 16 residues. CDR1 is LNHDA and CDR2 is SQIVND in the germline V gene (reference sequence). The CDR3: CASSPGTSGEGETQYF. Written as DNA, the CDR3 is TGTGCCAGTAGTCCGGGGACTAGCGGAGAGGGAGAGACCCAGTACTTC.

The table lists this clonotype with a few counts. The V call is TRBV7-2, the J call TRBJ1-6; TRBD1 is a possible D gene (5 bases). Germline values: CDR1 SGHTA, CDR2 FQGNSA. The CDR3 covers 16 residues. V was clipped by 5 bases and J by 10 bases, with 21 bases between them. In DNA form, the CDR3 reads TGTGCCAGCAGCCTATCCCGGGGGATTCTGCGGTCACCCCTCCACTTT. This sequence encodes CASSLSRGILRSPLHF.

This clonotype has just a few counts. The CDR3 sequence is CAWSDGGQPQHF. The CDR3 DNA follows: TGTGCCTGGAGTGACGGGGGTCAGCCCCAGCATTTT. J is TRBJ1-5 and V is TRBV30; D is perhaps TRBD1 (5 bases). This CDR3 spans 12 amino acids. Per the germline V gene, CDR1 is GTSNPN and CDR2 is SVGIG (reference sequence). V dropped 1 base and J dropped 6 bases, with 7 bases sitting between them.

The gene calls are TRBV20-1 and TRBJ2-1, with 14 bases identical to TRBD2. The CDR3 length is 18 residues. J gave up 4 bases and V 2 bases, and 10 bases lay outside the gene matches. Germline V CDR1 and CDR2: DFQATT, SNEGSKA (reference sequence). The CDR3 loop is CSARSRLAGGPAYNEQFF. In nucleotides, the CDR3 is TGCAGTGCTAGAAGCCGACTAGCGGGAGGGCCGGCTTACAATGAGCAGTTCTTC.

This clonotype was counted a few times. The CDR3 reads CSVERSGSWMTSTDTQYF. The DNA of the CDR3 is TGCAGCGTTGAACGCAGCGGGAGTTGGATGACTAGCACAGATACGCAGTATTTT. The chain uses TRBV29-1 and TRBJ2-3; 8 bases map to TRBD2. Germline V CDR1 and CDR2: SQVTM, ANQGSEA. This CDR3 comprises 18 residues. Unmatched junction bases numbered 13, after V lost 2 bases and J lost 0 bases.

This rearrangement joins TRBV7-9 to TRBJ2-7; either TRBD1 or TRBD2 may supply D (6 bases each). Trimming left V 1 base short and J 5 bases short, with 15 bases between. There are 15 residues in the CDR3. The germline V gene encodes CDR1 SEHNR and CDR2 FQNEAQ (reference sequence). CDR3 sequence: CASSLEGGIWDEQYF. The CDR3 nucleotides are TGTGCCAGCAGCTTAGAGGGGGGAATCTGGGACGAGCAGTACTTC.

CDR3 sequence reads: CASSPQRYSEAFF. The DNA for the CDR3 is TGTGCCAGCAGCCCACAGCGCTACTCTGAAGCTTTCTTT. J is TRBJ1-1 and V is TRBV5-6; no clear D gene. From germline, CDR1 is SGHDT and CDR2 YYEEEE. Trimming took 4 bases from V and 6 from J, leaving 13 bases between them. The CDR3 length is 13 residues.

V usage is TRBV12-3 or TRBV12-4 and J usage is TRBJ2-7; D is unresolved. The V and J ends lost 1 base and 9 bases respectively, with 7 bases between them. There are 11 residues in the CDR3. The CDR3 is CASSLESLQYF. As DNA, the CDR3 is TGTGCCAGCAGTTTAGAGTCCTTGCAGTACTTC.

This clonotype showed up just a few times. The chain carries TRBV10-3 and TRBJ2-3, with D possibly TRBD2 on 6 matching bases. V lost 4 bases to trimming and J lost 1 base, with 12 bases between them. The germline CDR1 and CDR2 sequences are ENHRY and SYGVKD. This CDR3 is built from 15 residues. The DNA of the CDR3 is TGTGCCATCAGTGTCACGGGAGACGGCACAGATACGCAGTATTTT. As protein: CAISVTGDGTDTQYF.

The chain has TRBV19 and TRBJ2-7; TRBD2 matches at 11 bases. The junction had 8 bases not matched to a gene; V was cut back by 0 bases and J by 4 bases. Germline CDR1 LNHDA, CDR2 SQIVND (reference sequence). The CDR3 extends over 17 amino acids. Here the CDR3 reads CASSIEGLAGGLYEQYF. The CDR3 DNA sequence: TGTGCCAGTAGTATAGAAGGACTAGCGGGCGGACTATACGAGCAGTACTTC.

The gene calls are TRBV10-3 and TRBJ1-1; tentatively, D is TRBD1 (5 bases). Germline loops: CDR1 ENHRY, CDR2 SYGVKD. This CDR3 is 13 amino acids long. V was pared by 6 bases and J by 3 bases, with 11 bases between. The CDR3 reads CAISPDTYTEAFF. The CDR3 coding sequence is TGTGCCATCAGCCCGGACACTTACACTGAAGCTTTCTTT.

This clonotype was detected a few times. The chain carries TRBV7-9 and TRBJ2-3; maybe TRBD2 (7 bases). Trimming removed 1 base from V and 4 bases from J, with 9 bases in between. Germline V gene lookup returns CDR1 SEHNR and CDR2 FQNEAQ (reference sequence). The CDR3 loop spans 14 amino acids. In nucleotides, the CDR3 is TGTGCCAGCAGCTTAGGGGGGGGGCCAGATACGCAGTATTTT. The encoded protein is CASSLGGGPDTQYF. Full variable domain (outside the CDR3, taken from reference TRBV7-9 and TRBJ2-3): DTGVSQNPRHKITKRGQNVTFRCDPISEHNRLYWYRQTLGQGPEFLTYFQNEAQLEKSRLLSDRFSAERPKGSFSTLEIQRTEQGDSAMYLCASSLGGGPDTQYFGPGTRLTVL.